This TCR beta chain appears in the sequencing data of a study of naive and memory T cell subsets. On this clonotype itself: The antigen remains undetermined.

An equimolar mix of two oligonucleotides served as the beta constant-region primer for TRBC1 and TRBC2. The ligated cDNA underwent four PCR rounds using SP2 and nested alpha and beta constant-region primers. TCRdb processed the UMI-ligation and nested PCR reads anew with MiXCR; each CDR3 protein has one entry. The data hold approximately 150,000 distinct CDR3 sequences, with 22% observed a single time. Study results and caveats: Diversity fell and Gini index rose from naive through CM, EM, EMRA. A few larger clonotypes appeared in naive repertoires, especially CD8, possibly memory cells re-expressing CD45RA.

CMV status came from CD4+ T cell IFNgamma after overnight CMV lysate stimulation of fresh PBMCs. CD4 T cells were positively selected, then CD8 T cells from the CD4-negative fraction. Four subsets defined by CD45RA and CD27 were sorted after CD3, CD4, CD8 and live/dead staining. The germline V gene encodes CDR1 MNHEY and CDR2 SVGAGI. There are 18 residues in the CDR3. V lost 1 base to trimming and J lost 6 bases, with 24 bases between them. The TCR originated in a human donor in good health. This sequence joins TRBV6-5 and TRBJ1-2; the D is unclear. Sequenced input: naive CD4+ T cells from blood. CDR3: CASSYLSFGGSRSDGYTF. CDR3 DNA: TGTGCCAGCAGTTACTTGTCCTTCGGCGGCAGTCGCTCCGATGGCTACACCTTC.